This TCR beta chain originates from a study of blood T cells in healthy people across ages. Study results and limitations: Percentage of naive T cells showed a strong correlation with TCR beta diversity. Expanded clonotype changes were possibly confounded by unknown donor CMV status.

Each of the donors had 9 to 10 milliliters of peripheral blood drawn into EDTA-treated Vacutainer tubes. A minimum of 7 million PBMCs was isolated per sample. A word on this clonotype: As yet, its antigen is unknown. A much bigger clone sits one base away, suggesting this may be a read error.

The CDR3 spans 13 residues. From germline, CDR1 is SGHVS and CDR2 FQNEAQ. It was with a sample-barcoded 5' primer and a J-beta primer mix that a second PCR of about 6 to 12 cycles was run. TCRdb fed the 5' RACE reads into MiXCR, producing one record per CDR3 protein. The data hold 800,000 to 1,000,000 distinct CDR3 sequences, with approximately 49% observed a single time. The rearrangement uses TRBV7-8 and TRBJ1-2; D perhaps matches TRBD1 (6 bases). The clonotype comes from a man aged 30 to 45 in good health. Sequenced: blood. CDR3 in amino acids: CASSIGQSYGCTF. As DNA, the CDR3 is TGTGCCAGCAGCATCGGACAGAGCTATGGCTGCACCTTC.